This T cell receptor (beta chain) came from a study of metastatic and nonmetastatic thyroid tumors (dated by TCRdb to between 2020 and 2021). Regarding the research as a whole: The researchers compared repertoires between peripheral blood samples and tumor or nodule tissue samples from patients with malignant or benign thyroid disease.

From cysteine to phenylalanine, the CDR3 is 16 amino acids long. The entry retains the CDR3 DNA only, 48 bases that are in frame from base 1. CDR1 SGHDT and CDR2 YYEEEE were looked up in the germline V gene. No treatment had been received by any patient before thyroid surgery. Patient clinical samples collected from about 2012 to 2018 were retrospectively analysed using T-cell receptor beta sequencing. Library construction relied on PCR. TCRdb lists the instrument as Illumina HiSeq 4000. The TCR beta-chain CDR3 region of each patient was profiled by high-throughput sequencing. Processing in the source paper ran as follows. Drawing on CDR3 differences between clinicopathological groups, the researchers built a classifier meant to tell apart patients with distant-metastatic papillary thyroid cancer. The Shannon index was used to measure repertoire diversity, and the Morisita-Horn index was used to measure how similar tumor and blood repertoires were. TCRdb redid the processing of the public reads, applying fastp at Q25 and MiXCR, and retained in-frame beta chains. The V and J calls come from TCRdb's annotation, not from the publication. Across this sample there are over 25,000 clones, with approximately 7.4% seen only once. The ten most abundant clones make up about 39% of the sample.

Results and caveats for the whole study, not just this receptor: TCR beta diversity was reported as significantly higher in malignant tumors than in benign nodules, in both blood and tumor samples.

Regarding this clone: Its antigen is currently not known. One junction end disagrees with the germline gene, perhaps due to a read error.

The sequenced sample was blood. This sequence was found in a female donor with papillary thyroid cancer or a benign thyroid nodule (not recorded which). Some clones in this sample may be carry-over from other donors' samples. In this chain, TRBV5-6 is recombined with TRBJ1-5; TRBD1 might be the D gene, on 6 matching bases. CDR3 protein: CASSDYRRGGNQPQHF. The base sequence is TGTGCCAGCAGCGACTACAGGCGCGGGGGCAATCAGCCCCAGCACTTT.